A selection of T cell receptor beta chains follows, all from one sample in a study of T-cell reconstitution after alpha-beta-depleted transplantation in children. TCRdb redid the calling of the PCR reads with MiXCR, one entry per CDR3 protein. Counted here are around 360,000 distinct CDR3 sequences, about 9.3% occurring once; the ten biggest clones make up 2% to 3%. The sample here was PBMCs from the stem cell graft donor, taken from the stem cell graft. The source of these receptors is a human donor who donated a stem cell graft to a child with acute lymphoblastic leukemia. The CDR3 runs from the conserved cysteine through the conserved F or W. Each record gives: V gene, CDR3 length, J gene, D gene, clone size, CDR3 DNA, CDR3 protein. A D gene is named only where the DNA matches it firmly. Clone size is stated in some rows and not others, as once, few, many or a class when expanded.

>TRBV29-1|14|TRBJ2-5|NA|many
TGCAGCGTCGTATACCTTCGACGGGTGGAGACCCAGTACTTC
CSVVYLRRVETQYF
>TRBV6-1|18|TRBJ2-3|TRBD1|few
TGTGCCAGCAGTGAGATTCGGATACAGGGGTGGAGCACAGATACGCAGTATTTT
CASSEIRIQGWSTDTQYF
>TRBV28|18|TRBJ2-2|TRBD2|NA
TGTGCCAGCAGGGGACTAGCGGGAGGTAACCTCAACACCGGGGAGCTGTTTTTT
CASRGLAGGNLNTGELFF
>TRBV4-1|18|TRBJ2-5|TRBD2|NA
TGCGCCAGCAGCCAGCCTCCCGGTGGGCTAGCGGGACCAGAGACCCAGTACTTC
CASSQPPGGLAGPETQYF
>TRBV9|14|TRBJ2-3|NA|many
TGTGCCAGCAGCGTAGACAGGGCGGGAGATACGCAGTATTTT
CASSVDRAGDTQYF
>TRBV29-1|14|TRBJ2-7|TRBD1|few
TGCAGCGTTGAAGAACGGGACAGCTCCTACGAGCAGTACTTC
CSVEERDSSYEQYF
>TRBV12-3/TRBV12-4|16|TRBJ2-1|NA|NA
TGTGCCAGCAGTTTGAGTGTTGGGGCTAGAGGGGGTGAGCAGTTCTTC
CASSLSVGARGGEQFF
>TRBV5-1|16|TRBJ2-2|TRBD2|few
TGCGCCAGCAGCATACTAGCGGGGTTGGGAACCGGGGAGCTGTTTTTT
CASSILAGLGTGELFF
>TRBV18|17|TRBJ2-4|TRBD1|NA
TGTGCCAGCTCACAGGACAGGGGAGTTGGAGCCAAAAACATTCAGTACTTC
CASSQDRGVGAKNIQYF
>TRBV11-2|15|TRBJ1-1|TRBD1|NA
TGTGCCAGCAGCCGGAGGGGGACAGTGAACACTGAAGCTTTCTTT
CASSRRGTVNTEAFF